The T cell receptor (beta chain) described here comes from a study of blood T cell repertoires in COVID-19. Study in general: COVID-19 samples from acute and convalescent phases originated in the United States, Italy and Spain.

Authors' processing steps: Quantification of nucleated cells was approximated via reference gene primer amplification. Repertoires were generated with immunoSEQ multiplex PCR, while TCRdb's copy carries only in-frame clones and drops some. The DNA gave D and trimming, while V, J and clone size come from that table. The top ten clones hold roughly 7.2% of a sample with about 210,000 clones, around nine tenths of them seen once. Germline V CDR1 and CDR2: MNHEY, SVGAGI. This CDR3 region has 15 residues. Trimming took off 6 bases at V and 1 base at J, with 15 bases between the two ends. Participant age was roughly 18 to 90 years, and participants resided in roughly 25 US areas. The study assigned cohorts using participant-reported clinical history. This clone was counted only a few times.

This sequence was found in a man younger than 40 in a cohort exposed to, infected with or recovered from COVID-19 (not recorded which). This chain joins TRBV6-5 and TRBJ1-2; TRBD1 is a possible D gene (6 bases). Specimen: PBMCs or T cells enriched from blood (not recorded which). This CDR3 reads CASRPSGDLNYGYTF. CDR3 DNA: TGTGCCAGCAGACCCTCAGGGGATCTTAACTATGGCTACACCTTC.